This T cell receptor (beta chain) was documented in a study of T-cell reconstitution after alpha-beta-depleted transplantation in children. Preparation of the TCRbeta library was carried out with unique molecular identifiers. One entry per CDR3 protein results from TCRdb running MiXCR on the PCR reads. The table includes about 580,000 distinct CDR3 sequences, 20% to 25% detected once. The V end lost 5 bases, the J end lost 8 bases, and 19 bases lay between the germline ends. The CDR3 has 15 residues. V usage is TRBV12-3 or TRBV12-4 and J usage is TRBJ2-1; tentatively, D is TRBD2 (6 bases). The clonotype originates from a boy younger than two who had a stem cell transplant for acute myeloid leukemia, so the T cells may come from the graft donor. Sequenced material: PBMCs, mostly from graft donor cells, taken 360 days after TCRalphabeta/CD19-depleted stem cell transplant. CDR3 in amino acids: CASSQRLGGRDEQFF. Here the CDR3 DNA reads TGTGCCAGCAGTCAACGACTAGGAGGGCGGGATGAGCAGTTCTTC.